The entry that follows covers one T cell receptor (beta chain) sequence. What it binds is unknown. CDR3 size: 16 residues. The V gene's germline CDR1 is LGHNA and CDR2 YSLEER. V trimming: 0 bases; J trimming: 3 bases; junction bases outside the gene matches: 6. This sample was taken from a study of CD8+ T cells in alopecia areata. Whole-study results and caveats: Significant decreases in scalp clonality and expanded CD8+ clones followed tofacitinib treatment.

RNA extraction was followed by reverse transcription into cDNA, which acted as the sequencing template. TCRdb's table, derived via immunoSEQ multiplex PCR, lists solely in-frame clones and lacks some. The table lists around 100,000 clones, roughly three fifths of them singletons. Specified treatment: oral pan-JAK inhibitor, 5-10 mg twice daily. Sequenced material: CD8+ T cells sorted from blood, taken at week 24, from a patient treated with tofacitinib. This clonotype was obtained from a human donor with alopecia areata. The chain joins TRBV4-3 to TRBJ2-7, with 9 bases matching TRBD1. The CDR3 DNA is TGCGCCAGCAGCCAAGATTCTCGACAGGGGGACTACGAGCAGTACTTC. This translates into CASSQDSRQGDYEQYF.